This TCR beta chain stems from a study of CD8 T cells in ankylosing spondylitis. The study, taken as a whole, reports: In ankylosing spondylitis blood, a motif of seven to nine highly homologous TCR beta variants appeared characteristic. Certain motif variants had earlier been reported in reactive arthritis synovial fluid and blood.

CDR1 and CDR2 (germline): SGHRS, YFSETQ. Trimming cost V 1 base and J 4 bases; bases outside gene matches: 10. The length of the CDR3 is 17 residues. One entry per CDR3 protein results from TCRdb running MiXCR on the 5' RACE reads. The table shows approximately 240,000 distinct CDR3 sequences, with roughly a tenth occurring only once. Details on this clonotype: Its antigen is undetermined.

Material: blood, either unsorted or a sorted T cell fraction (not recorded which). The clonotype originates from a male donor with ankylosing spondylitis or in good health (not recorded which). The chain joins TRBV5-1 to TRBJ2-2; TRBD2 matches 7 bases. This CDR3 is CASSLKGGRLSTGELFF. For the CDR3, the DNA is TGCGCCAGCAGCTTGAAGGGCGGGAGACTTTCCACCGGGGAGCTGTTTTTT.